This TCR beta chain is drawn from a study of blood T cells in healthy people across ages. Turning to the study itself: When template switching was applied, about one barcoded beta molecule was captured per two T cells.

With V trimmed by 3 bases and J by 7 bases, 12 bases remained unmatched. Germline values: CDR1 SQVTM, CDR2 ANQGSEA. CDR3 length: 15 amino acids. Sample-barcoded 5' priming and a J-beta primer mix drove a second PCR of about 6 to 12 cycles. TCRdb re-derived calls from the 5' RACE reads in MiXCR, one entry per CDR3 protein. The sample includes fewer than 950,000 distinct CDR3 sequences, under 40% of them seen just once. This receptor was taken from a young man in good health. The chain links TRBV29-1 to TRBJ2-7; 10 bases are shared with TRBD1. The material sequenced was blood. CDR3 residues: CSVERGTGVYNEQYF. The CDR3 coding sequence is TGCAGCGTTGAGCGGGGGACAGGGGTCTACAATGAGCAGTACTTC.